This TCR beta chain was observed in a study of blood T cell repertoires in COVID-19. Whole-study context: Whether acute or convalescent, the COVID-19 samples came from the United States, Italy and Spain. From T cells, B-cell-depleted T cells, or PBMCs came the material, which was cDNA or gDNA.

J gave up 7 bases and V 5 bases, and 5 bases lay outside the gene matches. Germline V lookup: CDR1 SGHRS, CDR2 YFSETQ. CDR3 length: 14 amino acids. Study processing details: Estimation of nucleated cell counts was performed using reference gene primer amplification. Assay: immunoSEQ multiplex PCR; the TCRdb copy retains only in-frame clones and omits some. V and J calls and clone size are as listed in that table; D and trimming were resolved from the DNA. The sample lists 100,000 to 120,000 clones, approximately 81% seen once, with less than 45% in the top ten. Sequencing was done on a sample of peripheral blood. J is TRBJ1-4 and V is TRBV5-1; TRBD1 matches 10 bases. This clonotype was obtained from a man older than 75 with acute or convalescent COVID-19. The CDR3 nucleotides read TGCGCCAGCAGGGCCGGGACAGGGGCTGAAAAACTGTTTTTT. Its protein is CASRAGTGAEKLFF.